Shown below are 3 T cell receptor beta chains from a single sample sequenced in a study of early T cells in non-severe SARS-CoV-2 infection. Using its own MiXCR run on the 5' RACE reads, TCRdb lists one record per CDR3 protein. This table has more than 15,000 distinct CDR3 sequences, around 5.6% appearing once. Sequenced material: whole blood, taken at baseline. All receptors come from an adult who was a healthcare worker with PCR-confirmed SARS-CoV-2 infection or an uninfected control (not recorded which).

In its sample, this clonotype ranks as medium-sized. This CDR3 is CSASGEGGDTEAFF. CDR3 nucleotides: TGCAGTGCTTCCGGGGAAGGGGGAGACACTGAAGCTTTCTTT. The chain carries TRBV20-1 and TRBJ1-1; weak D call: TRBD1 (6 bases). The germline V gene has CDR1 DFQATT and CDR2 SNEGSKA (reference sequence). The CDR3 extends over 14 amino acids. V was clipped by 5 bases and J by 3 bases, with 16 bases between them.

This clonotype was seen ten or more times. The chain couples TRBV7-2 to TRBJ2-3, with unresolved D. Trimming cost V 4 bases and J 0 bases, with 17 bases left between them. The CDR3 has 17 amino acids. Looked up from germline, CDR1 is SGHTA and CDR2 is FQGNSA. This CDR3 reads CASSSPHRALSTDTQYF. The CDR3 DNA sequence: TGTGCCAGCAGCTCCCCACACCGGGCCCTTAGCACAGATACGCAGTATTTT.

This clonotype was counted between two and nine times. This chain links TRBV7-8 with TRBJ2-3; 7 positions agree with TRBD2. V trimming: 6 bases; J trimming: 0 bases; junction bases outside the gene matches: 6. CDR1 is SGHVS and CDR2 is FQNEAQ in the germline V gene. The CDR3 consists of 15 residues. The CDR3 loop reads CASRQLAFSTDTQYF. CDR3 DNA sequence: TGTGCCAGCAGGCAACTAGCGTTTAGCACAGATACGCAGTATTTT.